The next 18 T cell receptor beta chains were all read from a single sample in a study of cytomegalovirus exposure and HLA in healthy donors. PCR employed 60 Vbeta and 13 Jbeta primers. Sequencing was performed with immunoSEQ multiplex PCR; in TCRdb, only in-frame clones are kept and a portion is missing. The sample lists some 150,000 clones, nearly 80% occurring once. Source material: PBMCs. All receptors come from a male donor in good health and CMV-seronegative.

The chain recombines TRBV30 with TRBJ2-7, with D unresolved. V was pared by 7 bases and J by 3 bases, with 7 bases between. The CDR3 is 10 amino acids. Germline V gives CDR1 GTSNPN, CDR2 SVGIG (reference sequence). The CDR3 region has the DNA TGTGCCTACGGGTTCTACGAGCAGTACTTC. This sequence encodes CAYGFYEQYF. The whole variable domain, remainder taken from reference TRBV30 and TRBJ2-7, is SQTIHQWPATLVQPVGSPLSLECTVEGTSNPNLYWYRQAAGRGLQLLFYSVGIGQISSEVPQNLSASRPQDRQFILSSKKLLLSDSGFYLCAYGFYEQYFGPGTRLTVT.

The chain has TRBV19 and TRBJ2-2, with 7 bases fitting TRBD1. After removal of 6 bases from V and 6 bases from J, the junction contained 4 bases not matched to a gene. The CDR3 is 13 amino acids. Germline V gene data show CDR1 as LNHDA and CDR2 as SQIVND (reference sequence). Written as DNA, the CDR3 is TGTGCCAGTAGACCCGACAGGGCCGGGGAGCTGTTTTTT. This translates into CASRPDRAGELFF.

The chain carries TRBV7-9 and TRBJ2-7; D perhaps matches TRBD2 (6 bases). The CDR3 spans 13 residues. The germline CDR1 and CDR2 sequences are SEHNR and FQNEAQ (reference sequence). V was pared by 4 bases and J by 2 bases, with 9 bases between. The chain's CDR3 is CASSSPGAYEQYF. The CDR3 DNA sequence: TGTGCCAGCAGCTCCCCGGGGGCCTACGAGCAGTACTTC.

The chain has TRBV6-5 and TRBJ1-1; D ambiguous. Between the trimmed V and J ends, which lost 6 bases and 4 bases, there was a span of 15 bases. The CDR3 contains 14 residues. The germline CDR1 and CDR2 sequences are MNHEY and SVGAGI. The CDR3 is CASSPWRVGTEAFF. CDR3 nucleotide sequence: TGTGCCAGCAGCCCCTGGAGGGTCGGCACTGAAGCTTTCTTT.

The V and J genes are TRBV29-1 and TRBJ2-7; a possible D gene is TRBD2 (7 bases). Deletions cut 4 bases from V and 3 bases from J, with 16 bases between. The CDR3 spans 14 residues. Germline CDR1 SQVTM, CDR2 ANQGSEA. CDR3 region: CSVGGGPTNYEQYF. Written as DNA, the CDR3 is TGCAGCGTTGGGGGGGGCCCCACAAACTACGAGCAGTACTTC.

The rearrangement links TRBV5-6 to TRBJ2-7, with TRBD1 as a possible D gene (6 bases). Germline CDR1 is SGHDT and CDR2 is YYEEEE. The CDR3 has 15 residues. V was shortened by 5 bases and J by 1 base, with 16 bases between the two germline ends. The CDR3 is CASRPTGRGSYEQYF. The DNA for the CDR3 is TGTGCCAGCAGACCGACAGGTAGGGGTTCCTACGAGCAGTACTTC.

The chain recombines TRBV9 with TRBJ1-2, with 7 bases matching TRBD1. Germline trimming cut 3 bases from V and 0 bases from J; bases unmatched to any gene: 14. The CDR3 has 18 amino acids. Germline V gives CDR1 SGDLS, CDR2 YYNGEE. This CDR3 is CASSGFGRGAQANYGYTF. In DNA, the CDR3 is TGTGCCAGCAGCGGGTTCGGCAGGGGGGCCCAGGCTAACTATGGCTACACCTTC.

The V call is TRBV12-5, the J call TRBJ2-2, with TRBD1 matching 7 bases. CDR1 and CDR2 from the germline V gene are LGHNT and FRNRAP. This CDR3 comprises 15 residues. V gave up 1 base and J gave up 4 bases; unmatched junction bases: 3. The CDR3 spells CASGLGQGVTGELFF. The CDR3 bases are TGTGCTAGTGGTTTGGGACAGGGAGTCACCGGGGAGCTGTTTTTT.

The rearrangement links TRBV9 to TRBJ1-2; 7 bases map to TRBD1. The ends lost 4 bases at V and 5 bases at J; junction bases unmatched: 17. This CDR3 has 17 residues. Per germline, CDR1 SGDLS and CDR2 YYNGEE. The CDR3 bases are TGTGCCAGCAGCCCCGAGATGGAGGGGGCAGAATTTTATGGCTACACCTTC. Translation gives CASSPEMEGAEFYGYTF.

V usage is TRBV28 and J usage is TRBJ2-5; 7 bases line up with TRBD1. Near its end, the DNA agrees better with TRBJ2-7, so the J call may be wrong. The CDR3 spans 15 residues. Germline values: CDR1 MDHEN, CDR2 SYDVKM. Here the CDR3 DNA reads TGTGCCAGCAGTTTCTACTTAGGGGGCTTTGGCGAGCAGTACTTC. This encodes CASSFYLGGFGEQYF.

The CDR3 DNA is TGTGCCAGCAGTGAAGAGCTATACTCTGGAAACACCATATATTTT. It translates to CASSEELYSGNTIYF. The V and J genes are TRBV6-1 and TRBJ1-3; D is undetermined. The CDR3 has 15 amino acids. The V gene lost 1 base and the J gene lost 0 bases, with 7 bases spanning the gap. Germline loops: CDR1 MNHNS, CDR2 SASEGT.

J is TRBJ2-1 and V is TRBV7-6; 11 bases match TRBD2. CDR3 length equals 17 residues. Per the germline V gene, CDR1 is SGHVS and CDR2 is FNYEAQ. The ends lost 1 base at V and 5 bases at J; junction bases unmatched: 7. Here the CDR3 reads CASSLGLAGGGDNEQFF. DNA of the CDR3: TGTGCCAGCAGCTTAGGGCTAGCGGGGGGCGGGGACAATGAGCAGTTCTTC.

The chain carries TRBV18 and TRBJ2-7; TRBD1 aligns across 7 bases. Germline loops: CDR1 KGHSH, CDR2 LQKENI. The trim removed 6 bases at V and 0 bases at J, leaving 5 bases unmatched. The CDR3 spans 14 residues. Written as DNA, the CDR3 is TGTGCCAGCTCCCTGGGACAGACCTCCTACGAGCAGTACTTC. Protein: CASSLGQTSYEQYF.

This clone was picked up a small number of times. The chain couples TRBV6-6 to TRBJ1-2, with 7 nucleotides matching TRBD1. V lost 6 bases to trimming and J lost 4 bases; unmatched junction nucleotides: 2. Per germline, CDR1 MNHNY and CDR2 SVGAGI (reference sequence). CDR3 size: 12 residues. This chain's CDR3 is CASRGQVYGYTF. The CDR3 DNA reads as TGTGCCAGCAGAGGACAGGTCTATGGCTACACCTTC.

V gene TRBV10-3 combines with J gene TRBJ2-7; tentative D call: TRBD2 (7 bases). Germline lookup yields CDR1 ENHRY and CDR2 SYGVKD. The length of the CDR3 is 16 residues. V was pared by 6 bases and J by 4 bases, with 22 bases between. The CDR3 DNA sequence: TGTGCCATCAGGGGGGGGCAGAGCCCCCAGATTTACGAGCAGTACTTC. Translated: CAIRGGQSPQIYEQYF.

V is TRBV10-1 and J is TRBJ1-1, with unresolved D. This CDR3 comprises 13 residues. The V end lost 3 bases, the J end lost 3 bases, and 8 bases lay between the germline ends. The germline gives CDR1 WNHNN, CDR2 SYGVQD (reference sequence). The CDR3 spells CASSDGTDTEAFF. In DNA form, the CDR3 reads TGCGCCAGCAGTGACGGTACGGACACTGAAGCTTTCTTT.

CDR3 residues: CASSQDLFWAHEKLFF. Here the CDR3 DNA reads TGCGCCAGCAGCCAAGACCTTTTTTGGGCTCACGAAAAACTGTTTTTT. The gene calls are TRBV4-3 and TRBJ1-4; no clear D gene. Germline CDR1 is LGHNA and CDR2 is YSLEER. V was trimmed by 0 bases and J by 8 bases, leaving 16 bases between them. The CDR3 totals 16 residues.

J is TRBJ1-1 and V is TRBV11-2, with a tentative D call TRBD1 (5 bases). In germline, CDR1 is SGHAT, CDR2 FQNNGV. This CDR3 spans 14 amino acids. V was pared by 5 bases and J by 3 bases, with 13 bases between. CDR3 coding DNA: TGTGCCAGCAGCCTATCCCAGGGTTACACTGAAGCTTTCTTT. Translation gives CASSLSQGYTEAFF.